This T cell receptor beta chain was sequenced during a study of cytomegalovirus exposure and HLA in healthy donors. 13 Jbeta primers and 60 Vbeta primers were used for the PCR. Libraries were prepared by immunoSEQ multiplex PCR; TCRdb keeps only in-frame clonotypes and omits some of them. Of 75,000 to 90,000 clones detected, less than 85% appear once; the ten largest clones hold 10% to 15%. The CDR3 runs 14 residues. Trimming shortened V by 6 bases and J by 8 bases, and 19 bases separated the two germline ends. Germline lookup yields CDR1 MGHRA and CDR2 YSYEKL. The table lists this clone with a count of one.

Sample: PBMCs. J is TRBJ1-2 and V is TRBV4-1; TRBD1 might be the D (5 bases). The origin of this receptor is a human donor in good health. In DNA form, the CDR3 reads TGCGCCAGCAGGGATCTCAGGGCAACGGTAGGCTACACCTTC. Amino acids: CASRDLRATVGYTF.